The rows below give T cell receptor beta chains drawn from one sample of a study of blood T cell repertoires in COVID-19. Measured with immunoSEQ multiplex PCR; TCRdb has only the in-frame clones, and not every one. Here the sample spans approximately 70,000 clones, roughly nine tenths being singletons. The sequenced sample consisted of peripheral blood. These receptors originate from a woman aged 18 to 35 with acute or convalescent COVID-19. The CDR3 runs from the conserved cysteine through the conserved F or W. A D gene is named only where the DNA matches it firmly. Only some rows state a clone size, as once, few, many or a class for expanded clones.

V gene	J gene	clone size	D gene	CDR3 DNA	CDR3 protein
TRBV5-1	TRBJ1-5	NA	NA	TGCGCCAGCAGCTTGGACAGATATAGCAATCAGCCCCAGCATTTT	CASSLDRYSNQPQHF
TRBV7-2	TRBJ1-3	NA	TRBD1	TGTGCCAGCAGCTTTAGGACAGGCTCTGGAAACACCATATATTTT	CASSFRTGSGNTIYF
TRBV5-4	TRBJ1-4	NA	TRBD1	TGTGCCAGCAGCTCGGACAGGTATAATGAAAAACTGTTTTTT	CASSSDRYNEKLFF
TRBV9	TRBJ2-3	NA	TRBD2	TGTGCCAGCTCCTCCCCACTAGCGGGGGGTACAGATACGCAGTATTTT	CASSSPLAGGTDTQYF
TRBV2	TRBJ2-1	NA	NA	TGTGCCAGCATACCTAGCAGTCGGGTAATCAATGAGCAGTTCTTC	CASIPSSRVINEQFF
TRBV6-2/TRBV6-3	TRBJ2-7	NA	TRBD2	TGTGCCAGCAGTTATCGCGGGAGGGCCTTCGAGCAGTACTTC	CASSYRGRAFEQYF
TRBV5-1	TRBJ2-3	once	TRBD2	TGCGCCAGCAGCTCGCGACTAGCAGAAAGCACAGATACGCAGTATTTT	CASSSRLAESTDTQYF
TRBV10-2	TRBJ2-2	NA	TRBD2	TGCGCCAGCATCGACTTAACCGGGACTAGCGGGAGGGAGGTCACCGGGGAGCTGTTTTTT	CASIDLTGTSGREVTGELFF
TRBV4-1	TRBJ2-7	few	TRBD2	TGCGCCAGCAGCCAGGCTAGCGGGGGACACTACGAGCAGTACTTC	CASSQASGGHYEQYF
TRBV28	TRBJ1-6	once	TRBD1	TGTGCCAGCAGCCTACAGGGGTTAGTTTATTCACCCCTCCACTTT	CASSLQGLVYSPLHF
TRBV29-1	TRBJ1-5	NA	TRBD1	TGCAGCGTACGGACAGGGGATAGCAATCAGCCCCAGCATTTT	CSVRTGDSNQPQHF
TRBV2	TRBJ1-4	NA	NA	TGTGCCAGCAGTGAACTGGAAGGGAGTCATGAAAAACTGTTTTTT	CASSELEGSHEKLFF
TRBV30	TRBJ1-2	NA	TRBD1	TGTGCCTGGAGGGGGACAGATAGATTCTATGGCTACACCTTC	CAWRGTDRFYGYTF
TRBV3-1/TRBV3-2	TRBJ2-5	NA	NA	TGTGCCAGCAGAACGTGGGGGGGGCGCGATCAAGAGACCCAGTACTTC	CASRTWGGRDQETQYF
TRBV2	TRBJ1-1	NA	TRBD1	TGTGCCAGCAGCGCTCGACAGGGGAGGCCTGAAGCTTTCTTT	CASSARQGRPEAFF
TRBV10-2	TRBJ2-1	NA	TRBD2	TGCGCCAGCAGGGCCGTTGAGGGTAGCGGGAGGTTCAATGAGCAGTTCTTC	CASRAVEGSGRFNEQFF
TRBV20-1	TRBJ2-1	NA	NA	TGCAGTGCTAGTTACGGGGGGCTGTACAATGAGCAGTTCTTC	CSASYGGLYNEQFF
TRBV5-6	TRBJ1-2	NA	TRBD1	TGTGCCAGCAGCTGGACAGGGAGCGGCTACACCTTC	CASSWTGSGYTF
TRBV30	TRBJ1-3	NA	NA	TGTGCCTGGAGTTCCACCTCCAGAGGAAACACCATATATTTT	CAWSSTSRGNTIYF
TRBV5-1	TRBJ2-7	once	TRBD1	TGCGCCAGCAGCTGGTCCGGGACAGGGACCGAGCAGTACTTC	CASSWSGTGTEQYF
TRBV7-9	TRBJ1-3	NA	TRBD1	TGTGCCAGCAGCCCAAGGGACAGCCCTGGAAACACCATATATTTT	CASSPRDSPGNTIYF
TRBV30	TRBJ2-5	NA	TRBD2	TGTGCCTGGAGTGCCCAGCGACTAGCGGGGAGGGAGACCCAGTACTTC	CAWSAQRLAGRETQYF
TRBV19	TRBJ2-1	once	TRBD1	TGTGCCAGTAGTCAGCAGGGGACAGGGAACGATAATGAGCAGTTCTTC	CASSQQGTGNDNEQFF
TRBV5-5	TRBJ2-1	NA	TRBD2	TGTGCCAGCAGCTGGACTAGCGGGGGGGCCTACAATGAGCAGTTCTTC	CASSWTSGGAYNEQFF
TRBV6-2/TRBV6-3	TRBJ2-1	NA	TRBD2	TGTGCCAGCAGTTCCCTAATCACCGGGACTAGCGGGGCGAGCTCCTACAATGAGCAGTTCTTC	CASSSLITGTSGASSYNEQFF
TRBV2	TRBJ2-3	NA	TRBD1	TGTGCCAGCAGGCGGACAGGGGTTGGCACAGATACGCAGTATTTT	CASRRTGVGTDTQYF
TRBV5-1	TRBJ1-1	NA	NA	TGCGCCAGCAGCTTGACCGGCGGCGCTGAAGCTTTCTTT	CASSLTGGAEAFF
TRBV5-8	TRBJ2-3	NA	TRBD2	TGTGCCAGCAGCCTTAGCGGGTCAAGAGATACGCAGTATTTT	CASSLSGSRDTQYF
TRBV28	TRBJ2-1	NA	TRBD1	TGTGCCAGCAGTTCTTTCATTCTGAACCCCCGGAGGACAGGGGGCTACAATGAGCAGTTCTTC	CASSSFILNPRRTGGYNEQFF
TRBV6-5	TRBJ2-2	NA	TRBD1	TGTGCCAGCAGCCGGACAGGGCACTACACCGGGGAGCTGTTTTTT	CASSRTGHYTGELFF
TRBV6-6	TRBJ1-1	NA	NA	TGTGCCAGCAACACACGAACTGAAGCTTTCTTT	CASNTRTEAFF
TRBV4-2	TRBJ2-3	NA	NA	TGTGCCAGCAGCCGGATGACAGGAACTAGTAGCACAGATACGCAGTATTTT	CASSRMTGTSSTDTQYF
TRBV28	TRBJ1-4	NA	NA	TGTGCCAGCAGTCAAACTACCCTCGTTGCGGGGGAAAAACTGTTTTTT	CASSQTTLVAGEKLFF
TRBV4-1	TRBJ1-5	once	NA	TGCGCCAGCAGCCAAGGGGTTGCGGGGGGTAATCAGCCCCAGCATTTT	CASSQGVAGGNQPQHF
TRBV7-2	TRBJ1-1	NA	NA	TGTGCCAGCAGCTTAGCGAGCTTCCGGGCCGCGGAGGGAGTGAACACTGAAGCTTTCTTT	CASSLASFRAAEGVNTEAFF
TRBV18	TRBJ2-1	NA	NA	TGTGCCAGCTCACCCCCCCAAACAGGTCGGTTAAATGAGCAGTTCTTC	CASSPPQTGRLNEQFF
TRBV13	TRBJ2-1	once	TRBD2	TGTGCCAGCAGCTCCGGACGCGGGGGGTCCAATGAGCAGTTCTTC	CASSSGRGGSNEQFF
TRBV5-1	TRBJ1-4	NA	TRBD1	TGCGCCAGCAGCTTGGCCGGGACAGGGGGTGCAACTAATGAAAAACTGTTTTTT	CASSLAGTGGATNEKLFF
TRBV7-2	TRBJ2-7	NA	TRBD2	TGTGCCAGCAGCTCCAAGACTTCTAGCGGGGATCTTCGGAACGAGCAGTACTTC	CASSSKTSSGDLRNEQYF
TRBV19	TRBJ2-7	NA	NA	TGTGCCAGTAGTATCCCGCCCACAGACGAGCAGTACTTC	CASSIPPTDEQYF
TRBV10-3	TRBJ1-1	NA	TRBD1	TGTGCCACCGGGGAGTACAGGGGGGACACTGAAGCTTTCTTT	CATGEYRGDTEAFF
TRBV4-2	TRBJ2-2	NA	NA	TGTGCCAGCAGCCAAGGGACTACTAACACCGGGGAGCTGTTTTTT	CASSQGTTNTGELFF
TRBV10-2	TRBJ2-7	NA	NA	TGCGCCAGCACCGAGGGCCACAGGGTCTACGAGCAGTACTTC	CASTEGHRVYEQYF
TRBV18	TRBJ1-1	NA	NA	TGTGCCAGCTCAGAACAGCAGGGGGAAGCTTTCTTT	CASSEQQGEAFF
TRBV2	TRBJ1-1	NA	NA	TGTGCCAGCGCGGAGGGTTGGAACACTGAAGCTTTCTTT	CASAEGWNTEAFF
TRBV28	TRBJ1-1	NA	NA	TGTGCCAGCAGTTTACAGGGCACTGAAGCTTTCTTT	CASSLQGTEAFF
TRBV28	TRBJ1-5	NA	NA	TGTGCCAGCAGTTTGGGGACTCGCAATCAGCCCCAGCATTTT	CASSLGTRNQPQHF
TRBV19	TRBJ2-7	NA	NA	TGTGCCAGTAGTATAGCTGCCCAGGGCTACGAGCAGTACTTC	CASSIAAQGYEQYF
TRBV5-1	TRBJ1-2	NA	NA	TGCGCCAGCAGCTGGGAAGACAGCTATGGCTACACCTTC	CASSWEDSYGYTF
TRBV4-2	TRBJ1-2	NA	NA	TGTGCCAGCAGCCAAGAGGCAGGGGAAGATTATGGCTACACCTTC	CASSQEAGEDYGYTF
TRBV27	TRBJ1-1	NA	NA	TGTGCCAGCAGTTTAACAGGTTCGAACACTGAAGCTTTCTTT	CASSLTGSNTEAFF
TRBV21-1	TRBJ2-5	NA	NA	TGTGCCAGCAGCAAAGGCCAAACGGAAGGGGGAGAGACCCAGTACTTC	CASSKGQTEGGETQYF
TRBV19	TRBJ1-1	NA	TRBD1	TGTGCCAGTAGTAGCCCCTCAGGGGGCTGGTTGAACACTGAAGCTTTCTTT	CASSSPSGGWLNTEAFF
TRBV30	TRBJ2-2	once	TRBD2	TGTGCCTGGAGTGTTGGGGGGGGCACCGGGGAGCTGTTTTTT	CAWSVGGGTGELFF
TRBV5-1	TRBJ2-2	NA	NA	TGCGCCAGCAGCTTGGGTATCCTCTCCTCCGGGGAGCTGTTTTTT	CASSLGILSSGELFF